This T cell receptor beta chain was profiled in a study of OX40 agonist ivuxolimab in advanced cancers. Findings and caveats of the study: The study observed clonal expansion of CD4+ and CD8+ blood T cells by week 6 at 0.1 to 3.0 mg/kg. Low normalized T-cell clonal expansion also characterized some of the nonresponders. The study found that CD8+ T cells averaged more expanded clones than CD4+.

Trimming took off 0 bases at V and 6 bases at J, with 6 bases between the two ends. Germline values: CDR1 SGHRS, CDR2 YFSETQ. There are 12 residues in the CDR3. The table came from immunoSEQ multiplex PCR; TCRdb's copy has only in-frame clones and leaves some out. This table holds fewer than 85,000 clones, 85% to 95% found once. Systemic immunosuppression or autoimmune disease history was grounds to exclude patients. With respect to this clone: Its antigen is unknown.

This sequence originates from an adult with an advanced solid tumor such as melanoma, head and neck, liver or kidney cancer. This chain links TRBV5-1 with TRBJ1-2; D gene uncertain. The specimen was CD4+ or CD8+ T cells sorted from blood, collected in a trial of the OX40 agonist ivuxolimab. The CDR3 DNA reads TGCGCCAGCAGCTTGGGAGGGCATGGCTACACCTTC. It yields the protein CASSLGGHGYTF.